These 12 T cell receptor beta chains share one sample of origin, sequenced in a study of blood T cell repertoires in COVID-19. Produced via immunoSEQ multiplex PCR; TCRdb's table is partial and in-frame only. The sample lists 250,000 to 350,000 clones; about four fifths were seen once. Sequenced sample: peripheral blood. These receptors were taken from a human donor with COVID-19, enrolled during active disease. The donor label of this sample is uncertain.

The rearrangement joins TRBV20-1 to TRBJ2-3, with TRBD2 identical over 7 bases. The CDR3 totals 15 residues. J lost 6 bases, V lost 3 bases, and 12 bases had no gene match. Germline lookup yields CDR1 DFQATT and CDR2 SNEGSKA (reference sequence). The CDR3 region has the DNA TGCAGTGCTAGTGATGGAGAGCGGGAAGCGGATACGCAGTATTTT. It encodes CSASDGEREADTQYF.

The rearrangement links TRBV14 to TRBJ1-3; 7 positions agree with TRBD1. The CDR3 is 15 residues long. The germline V gene has CDR1 SGHDN and CDR2 FVKESK. V was pared by 3 bases and J by 2 bases, with 4 bases of the junction left unmatched. CDR3 in DNA: TGTGCCAGCAGCCAGAGACAGGGAGCTGGAAACACCATATATTTT. Residues: CASSQRQGAGNTIYF. Variable domain in full (rest from reference TRBV14 and TRBJ1-3): EAGVTQFPSHSVIEKGQTVTLRCDPISGHDNLYWYRRVMGKEIKFLLHFVKESKQDESGMPNNRFLAERTGGTYSTLKVQPAELEDSGVYFCASSQRQGAGNTIYFGEGSWLTVV.

This rearrangement joins TRBV9 to TRBJ1-1; perhaps TRBD1 as D (5 bases). The CDR3 totals 15 residues. The germline V gene has CDR1 SGDLS and CDR2 YYNGEE. Trimming pared 0 bases from V and 0 bases from J, leaving 9 bases between. The DNA of the CDR3 is TGTGCCAGCAGCGTAGGCGGGACCTTGAACACTGAAGCTTTCTTT. Residues: CASSVGGTLNTEAFF.

In this sample, this clone turned up a few times. The CDR3 is CASTPPGRETQYF. CDR3 bases: TGTGCCAGCACCCCCCCGGGTCGGGAGACCCAGTACTTC. The chain employs TRBV6-5 and TRBJ2-5; D is ambiguous. The CDR3 spans 13 residues. Trimming shortened V by 7 bases and J by 5 bases, and 14 bases separated the two germline ends. Germline CDR1 is MNHEY and CDR2 is SVGAGI.

Worth noting for this clone: The junction departs from the called germline gene at one end, perhaps through a read error. The chain uses TRBV7-7 and TRBJ2-3; 10 nucleotides agree with TRBD2. From germline, CDR1 is SSHAT and CDR2 FNYEAQ (reference sequence). This CDR3 region has 15 residues. The CDR3 region has the DNA TGTGCTAGCAGCTCTGGACTAGCGGGCACAGATACGCAGTATTTT. Protein product: CASSSGLAGTDTQYF.

The chain has TRBV19 and TRBJ1-3; D not resolved. The length of the CDR3 is 14 residues. Germline-derived CDR1 and CDR2 are LNHDA and SQIVND (reference sequence). With 6 bases removed from V and 0 bases from J, the gap between germline ends came to 9 bases. CDR3 region: CASRSRASGNTIYF. CDR3 nucleotides: TGTGCCAGTAGGAGCCGAGCCTCTGGAAACACCATATATTTT.

The gene calls are TRBV6-5 and TRBJ1-1; D possibly corresponds to TRBD1 (5 bases). Looked up from germline, CDR1 is MNHEY and CDR2 is SVGAGI. This CDR3 comprises 15 residues. V was shortened by 0 bases and J by 1 base, with 9 bases between the two germline ends. The CDR3 region is CASSYSGGTNTEAFF. Written as DNA, the CDR3 is TGTGCCAGCAGTTACTCGGGGGGGACGAACACTGAAGCTTTCTTT.

This rearrangement joins TRBV30 to TRBJ2-3, with TRBD2 identical over 9 bases. The CDR3 is 15 amino acids. The germline V gene has CDR1 GTSNPN and CDR2 SVGIG (reference sequence). The trim removed 0 bases at V and 4 bases at J, leaving 5 bases unmatched. The CDR3 sequence: CAWSVRSGRSDTQYF. As DNA, the CDR3 is TGTGCCTGGAGTGTACGGAGCGGGAGGTCAGATACGCAGTATTTT.

The chain has TRBV5-6 and TRBJ1-1; TRBD1 aligns across 7 bases. Germline V gene data show CDR1 as SGHDT and CDR2 as YYEEEE. This CDR3 is built from 15 residues. The J segment lost 11 bases and the V segment lost 2 bases, leaving 15 bases of the junction unmatched. CDR3 sequence (DNA): TGTGCCAGCAGCTTAGTTGACAGGGCCGCCCCCGAGGCTTTCTTT. It is translated as CASSLVDRAAPEAFF.

This CDR3 is CATSRDQSTEEQFF. The CDR3 DNA is TGTGCCACCAGCAGAGATCAATCGACGGAGGAGCAGTTCTTC. The chain carries TRBV15 and TRBJ2-1, with no clear D. CDR3 length: 14 residues. Trimming cost V 0 bases and J 10 bases, with 13 bases left between them. Looked up from germline, CDR1 is LNHNV and CDR2 is YYDKDF (reference sequence).

This clone was recorded once. The chain recombines TRBV19 with TRBJ1-6; no clear D. Germline loops: CDR1 LNHDA, CDR2 SQIVND (reference sequence). The CDR3 is 14 residues long. Trimming took off 6 bases at V and 8 bases at J, with 14 bases between the two ends. In DNA, the CDR3 is TGTGCCAGTAGCCGTAGGTCCCAGGATTCACCCCTCCACTTT. Translated, it gives CASSRRSQDSPLHF.

The V call is TRBV11-2, the J call TRBJ1-6; possible D gene TRBD1, 6 bases. V dropped 4 bases and J dropped 7 bases, with 14 bases sitting between them. The CDR3 sequence is 15 residues long. Per the germline V gene, CDR1 is SGHAT and CDR2 is FQNNGV. This CDR3 reads CASSSVGGRNSPLHF. The CDR3 bases are TGTGCCAGCAGCTCCGTCGGGGGGCGAAATTCACCCCTCCACTTT.